The 3 T cell receptor beta chains reported below all come from one sample, sequenced in a study of monozygotic twins with inflammatory bowel disease. TCRdb re-called the 5' RACE reads, yielding one record per CDR3 amino acid sequence without DNA. The table gives some 440,000 distinct CDR3 sequences; the top ten clones make up roughly 2.2% of it. Sequencing was performed on blood. These receptors originate from a human donor with ulcerative colitis or Crohn's disease, or a healthy co-twin of an affected twin (not recorded which).

The rearrangement uses TRBV29-1 and TRBJ2-1. Per the germline V gene, CDR1 is SQVTM and CDR2 is ANQGSEA. The CDR3 runs 11 residues. Here the CDR3 reads CSAWNYNEQFF.

The rearrangement joins TRBV6-5 to TRBJ2-1; TCRdb outputs TRBD1, but without DNA this stays unchecked. The CDR3 is 12 residues long. Germline lookup yields CDR1 MNHEY and CDR2 SVGAGI. The CDR3 loop reads CASSSTGVVQFF.

The chain uses TRBV2 and TRBJ2-1; TCRdb calls TRBD2, which cannot be checked without DNA. Germline V gene sequence: CDR1 SNHLY, CDR2 FYNNEI. The CDR3 spans 17 residues. The CDR3 sequence is CASSGARRLAEYNEQFF.